This TCR beta chain originates from a study of post-analysis software for immune sequencing data. V was pared by 3 bases and J by 7 bases, with 19 bases between. The CDR3 runs 16 residues. Germline V gene lookup returns CDR1 MNHEY and CDR2 SMNVEV (reference sequence). Comments on this clonotype: Its specificity is not known.

The TCR beta cDNA libraries carried unique molecular identifiers. TCRdb fed the PCR reads into MiXCR, producing one record per CDR3 protein. The table shows hundreds of thousands of distinct CDR3 sequences, with more than 50% occurring only once. Study results and limitations: Controls had lower frequencies than patients of 4 or 5 TRBV segments, which included TRBV5-6, TRBV5-1 and TRBV20-1.

The sample taken for sequencing was blood. The receptor's source is a girl aged 2 to 9 with multiple sclerosis. The chain employs TRBV27 and TRBJ2-1; a weak D match, TRBD2 (6 bases). As DNA, the CDR3 is TGTGCCAGCAGTTTGCAGGGAGGCACCGGGCGAAATGAGCAGTTCTTC. Translated: CASSLQGGTGRNEQFF.